The 15 T cell receptor beta chains presented below share a single source sample, sequenced in a study of post-analysis software for immune sequencing data. Incorporated into the TCR beta cDNA libraries were unique molecular identifiers, which served to reduce PCR and sequencing biases. TCRdb redid the calling of the PCR reads with MiXCR, one entry per CDR3 protein. The sample shows roughly 200,000 distinct CDR3 sequences, over 25% of them seen only once. Study-level points and caveats: Roughly 5 TRBV segments, TRBV5-6, TRBV5-1 and TRBV20-1 among them, were found more frequent in patients than controls.

No antigens are known for them. Input material: blood. These receptors were taken from a girl aged 2-17 years with multiple sclerosis.

The chain couples TRBV19 to TRBJ1-5, with D uncertain. This CDR3 region has 12 residues. CDR1 is LNHDA, CDR2 SQIVND, per germline (reference sequence). The germline V and J ends were trimmed by 9 bases and 4 bases, with 10 bases remaining between them. DNA for the CDR3: TGTGCCAGCGGGCCCTTGAATCAGCCCCAGCATTTT. This gives the protein CASGPLNQPQHF.

The table lists this clonotype with many counts. This rearrangement joins TRBV25-1 to TRBJ2-5; D is unclear. The CDR3 runs 15 residues. V lost 6 bases and J lost 2, with 16 bases in between. CDR1 is MGHDK and CDR2 is SYGVNS in the germline V gene. CDR3 loop: CASRDGGLQQETQYF. The CDR3 DNA sequence: TGTGCCAGCAGGGACGGCGGCCTACAACAAGAGACCCAGTACTTC. Full variable domain (missing parts from reference TRBV25-1 and TRBJ2-5): EADIYQTPRYLVIGTGKKITLECSQTMGHDKMYWYQQDPGMELHLIHYSYGVNSTEKGDLSSESTVSRIRTEHFPLTLESARPSHTSQYLCASRDGGLQQETQYFGPGTRLLVL.

This clonotype was detected a few times. The chain joins TRBV14 to TRBJ1-2, with D unresolved. This CDR3 region has 14 residues. V was cut by 3 bases and J by 5 bases, with 13 bases left in between. The germline CDR1 and CDR2 sequences are SGHDN and FVKESK. The CDR3 nucleotides read TGTGCCAGCAGCCATCCGGGGAAAACATATGGCTACACCTTC. Protein sequence: CASSHPGKTYGYTF.

Concerning this clonotype: This may be a read error, as it is one base from a much larger clone. The V and J genes are TRBV5-1 and TRBJ2-1; D not certain. Trimming stripped 3 bases from V and 5 bases from J, with 6 bases between. Germline CDR1 is SGHRS and CDR2 is YFSETQ. The CDR3 extends over 12 amino acids. CDR3 loop: CASSSLNNEQFF. CDR3 nucleotide sequence: TGCGCCAGCAGCTCCCTAAACAATGAGCAGTTCTTC.

In the case of this clonotype: With a much larger clone just one base away, this may be a read error. The chain couples TRBV7-2 to TRBJ2-3; tentative D call: TRBD2 (6 bases). Trimming left V 2 bases short and J 8 bases short, with 17 bases between. This CDR3 has 15 amino acids. CDR1 is SGHTA, CDR2 FQGNSA, per germline. This CDR3 reads CASSLFPTGAGTQYF. In DNA, the CDR3 is TGTGCCAGCAGCTTATTCCCAACGGGAGCAGGTACGCAGTATTTT.

Ten or more counts support this clonotype. This sequence joins TRBV20-1 and TRBJ2-1; D perhaps matches TRBD2 (5 bases). CDR3 length equals 13 residues. Germline-derived CDR1 and CDR2 are DFQATT and SNEGSKA (reference sequence). V shed 5 bases and J shed 2 bases, with 10 bases lying between them. For the CDR3, the DNA is TGCAGTGCTGGCGGGTCGACCTACAATGAGCAGTTCTTC. Translation gives CSAGGSTYNEQFF.

This clonotype occurred once. A much larger clone lies a single base off, so this may be a read error. Given the absence of the conserved phenylalanine or tryptophan at the CDR3 end, a read error is likely. The limits of the CDR3 on the DNA are not certain, so only TCRdb's listed CDR3 is given. The chain recombines TRBV20-1 with TRBJ2-1; TRBD1 was called by the table and not checked on the DNA. Germline-derived CDR1 and CDR2 are DFQATT and SNEGSKA (reference sequence). Termini included, the CDR3 measures 11 amino acids. Here the CDR3 reads CSAHAGLGLFV.

This clonotype was observed many times. The V and J genes are TRBV29-1 and TRBJ2-7; D uncertain. The CDR3 consists of 12 residues. The germline V gene has CDR1 SQVTM and CDR2 ANQGSEA. The ends were cut back, 8 bases at V and 0 bases at J, with 11 bases in the middle. CDR3 loop: CSIAESSYEQYF. The DNA of the CDR3 is TGCAGCATTGCAGAGAGCTCCTACGAGCAGTACTTC.

This clonotype was recorded a few times. The germline gene is not matched at one end of the junction; a read error may be the cause. This chain joins TRBV27 and TRBJ1-2; D unresolved. Germline V gives CDR1 MNHEY, CDR2 SMNVEV (reference sequence). The CDR3 is 14 amino acids. The CDR3 DNA follows: TGTACCAGCAGTTTATCGGGCCCTAACTATGGCTACACCTTC. It is translated as CTSSLSGPNYGYTF.

This clonotype has a count of ten or more. This chain uses TRBV20-1 with TRBJ2-3; TRBD2 aligns across 10 bases. CDR1 DFQATT and CDR2 SNEGSKA come from the germline V gene (reference sequence). J gave up 3 bases and V 6 bases, and 9 bases lay outside the gene matches. CDR3 length: 15 amino acids. CDR3 nucleotide sequence: TGCAGTGCCTGGACTAGCGGACGACGGACAGATACGCAGTATTTT. Its translation: CSAWTSGRRTDTQYF.

A remark on this clonotype: This may stem from a read error, because a much larger clone lies one nucleotide away. The V gene is TRBV10-3, the J gene TRBJ2-3; D perhaps matches TRBD1 (5 bases). Trimming took off 5 bases at V and 0 bases at J, with 9 bases between the two ends. There are 14 residues in the CDR3. From germline, CDR1 is ENHRY and CDR2 SYGVKD. The CDR3 DNA reads TGTGCCATCAGTTGGGGCAGTAGCACAGATACGCAGTATTTT. It encodes CAISWGSSTDTQYF.

V is TRBV3-1 and J is TRBJ2-7; D not certain. The end of the DNA fits TRBJ2-5 better, so the J call may be wrong. The germline gives CDR1 LGHDT, CDR2 YNNKEL (reference sequence). The CDR3 covers 12 residues. Written as DNA, the CDR3 is TGTGCCAGCAGCCCCCAGGAAGAGACCCAGTACTTC. This sequence encodes CASSPQEETQYF.

The table lists this clonotype with many counts. The V call is TRBV29-1, the J call TRBJ1-2; D remains unclear. This CDR3 has 12 amino acids. Trimming left V 3 bases short and J 4 bases short, with 9 bases between. CDR1 and CDR2 from the germline V gene are SQVTM and ANQGSEA. The CDR3 region is CSVEAAFYGYTF. The CDR3, as DNA: TGCAGCGTTGAGGCCGCATTCTATGGCTACACCTTC.

V and J are TRBV2 and TRBJ2-2; the D gene could be TRBD1 or TRBD2 (5 bases each). Trimming left V 3 bases short and J 4 bases short, with 12 bases between. Germline V lookup: CDR1 SNHLY, CDR2 FYNNEI. This CDR3 is 15 amino acids long. This CDR3 is CASSDGTPGTGELFF. Here the CDR3 DNA reads TGTGCCAGCAGTGACGGGACCCCTGGCACCGGGGAGCTGTTTTTT.

The chain links TRBV7-9 to TRBJ1-3; possibly TRBD1 for D (6 bases). The germline V gene encodes CDR1 SEHNR and CDR2 FQNEAQ (reference sequence). Trimming pared 5 bases from V and 0 bases from J, leaving 11 bases between. The CDR3 contains 15 residues. The CDR3 DNA follows: TGTGCCAGCAGCCCGGGACACTCCTCTGGAAACACCATATATTTT. Amino acids: CASSPGHSSGNTIYF.